The sequence of this T cell receptor (beta chain) was determined in a study of human T cells and chemical hapten exposure. Study conclusions and caveats: Given that the donors had alopecia, their immune response may differ from that seen in healthy people.

Time point noted: pre-sensitization, week 0. Treatment reported: therapeutic diphenylcyclopropenone sensitization with weekly scalp DPC. CDR1 and CDR2 from the germline V gene are SQVTM and ANQGSEA. With 6 bases clipped from V and 4 bases from J, the junction kept 3 bases outside the gene matches. This CDR3 comprises 12 residues. This clonotype was seen only a few times. Its antigen is still unknown. Each CDR3 protein gets one entry after TCRdb re-called the RACE reads with MiXCR. The table lists about 110,000 distinct CDR3 sequences, around 10% of them singletons. The rearrangement joins TRBV29-1 to TRBJ2-1; 7 bases map to TRBD2. The receptor was derived from a woman aged 50 to 60 with alopecia areata. Some clones in this sample may be carry-over from other donors' samples. This sample comprised whole blood, obtained in connection with sensitization to the hapten diphenylcyclopropenone (DPC). CDR3 region: CSVKRGYNEQFF. Here the CDR3 DNA reads TGCAGCGTAAAGCGGGGATACAATGAGCAGTTCTTC.